The 19 T cell receptor beta chains listed next were all sequenced from one sample in a study of long-term antiretroviral therapy in people with HIV. Runs used v3.0 of the immunoSEQ assay and were done at survey level. Sequencing used immunoSEQ multiplex PCR; TCRdb keeps in-frame clones, though not all of them. Found here are almost 30,000 clones, approximately 90% of them singletons; the top ten hold about 8%. This material consisted of unsorted PBMCs, taken 3.2 years before starting antiretroviral therapy. The receptors stem from a man aged 50 to 59 with HIV.

The rearrangement uses TRBV29-1 and TRBJ1-2; D is undetermined. Germline V gives CDR1 SQVTM, CDR2 ANQGSEA. The germline V and J ends were trimmed by 3 bases and 3 bases, with 8 bases remaining between them. The CDR3 sequence is 12 residues long. The CDR3 spells CSVDQRYYGYTF. As DNA, the CDR3 is TGCAGCGTTGACCAGAGATACTATGGCTACACCTTC.

The V gene is TRBV6-1, the J gene TRBJ1-2; 11 bases are a match to TRBD1. V lost 7 bases to trimming and J lost 4 bases; unmatched junction nucleotides: 8. CDR1 is MNHNS and CDR2 is SASEGT in the germline V gene. This CDR3 comprises 15 residues. The CDR3 spells CASITDRGRIYGYTF. As DNA, the CDR3 is TGTGCCAGCATTACGGACAGGGGGCGTATCTATGGCTACACCTTC.

The table lists this clone with a few counts. The V call is TRBV5-4, the J call TRBJ2-7; the D gene is possibly TRBD1 (5 bases). The CDR3 consists of 13 residues. Germline CDR1 and CDR2: SGHNT and YYREEE (reference sequence). The V and J ends lost 3 bases and 6 bases respectively, with 13 bases between them. As DNA, the CDR3 is TGTGCCAGCAGCTACCTACAGGCAGGCGAGCAGTACTTC. Translated: CASSYLQAGEQYF. Supplemented by reference TRBV5-4 and TRBJ2-7, the full variable domain reads ETGVTQSPTHLIKTRGQQVTLRCSSQSGHNTVSWYQQALGQGPQFIFQYYREEENGRGNFPPRFSGLQFPNYSSELNVNALELDDSALYLCASSYLQAGEQYFGPGTRLTVT.

V usage is TRBV11-3 and J usage is TRBJ2-2, with D perhaps TRBD2 (7 bases). With 3 bases removed from V and 3 bases from J, the gap between germline ends came to 14 bases. Germline lookup yields CDR1 SGHNT and CDR2 YENEEA. This CDR3 has 16 amino acids. The CDR3 protein is CASSFLGGQDTGELFF. Here the CDR3 DNA reads TGTGCCAGCAGCTTCCTGGGGGGGCAAGACACCGGGGAGCTGTTTTTT.

This rearrangement joins TRBV7-3 to TRBJ2-3; the D gene is possibly TRBD2 (6 bases). The CDR3 extends over 15 amino acids. Germline loops: CDR1 SGHTA, CDR2 FQGTGA. Trimming cost V 5 bases and J 0 bases, with 12 bases left between them. The CDR3 bases are TGTGCCAGCAGCGGTAGCGGAGCTAGCACAGATACGCAGTATTTT. Amino acid sequence: CASSGSGASTDTQYF.

The rearrangement links TRBV27 to TRBJ1-2; D ambiguous. Per germline, CDR1 MNHEY and CDR2 SMNVEV (reference sequence). V was trimmed by 5 bases and J by 4 bases, leaving 11 bases between them. This CDR3 is 13 amino acids long. CDR3: CASSPAPGYGYTF. The CDR3 nucleotides are TGTGCCAGCAGTCCCGCCCCGGGCTATGGCTACACCTTC.

V and J are TRBV7-3 and TRBJ2-1; the D is unclear. V shed 1 base and J shed 7 bases, with 14 bases lying between them. The germline V gene has CDR1 SGHTA and CDR2 FQGTGA. The CDR3 contains 15 residues. The CDR3 nucleotides read TGTGCCAGCAGCTTAATGTCATGGTCTGGTAATGAGCAGTTCTTC. Encoded protein: CASSLMSWSGNEQFF. The complete variable domain, with remaining parts taken from reference TRBV7-3 and TRBJ2-1, reads GAGVSQTPSNKVTEKGKYVELRCDPISGHTALYWYRQSLGQGPEFLIYFQGTGAADDSGLPNDRFFAVRPEGSVSTLKIQRTERGDSAVYLCASSLMSWSGNEQFFGPGTRLTVL.

The CDR3 region is CASSLLGTSSSEAFF. CDR3 sequence (DNA): TGTGCCAGCAGTTTACTGGGGACGTCTTCCAGTGAAGCTTTCTTT. The chain couples TRBV27 to TRBJ1-1, with D possibly matching TRBD1 (5 bases). CDR3 length: 15 amino acids. V was trimmed by 2 bases and J by 7 bases, leaving 17 bases between them. The germline V gene encodes CDR1 MNHEY and CDR2 SMNVEV (reference sequence).

The chain employs TRBV6-5 and TRBJ2-2; 7 bases line up with TRBD1. Trimming cost V 5 bases and J 2 bases; bases outside gene matches: 2. CDR1 is MNHEY and CDR2 is SVGAGI in the germline V gene. The CDR3 is made up of 14 amino acids. This CDR3 reads CASSRQGNTGELFF. In DNA, the CDR3 is TGTGCCAGCAGTCGACAGGGCAACACCGGGGAGCTGTTTTTT.

The chain joins TRBV19 to TRBJ2-3; D gene uncertain. Germline values: CDR1 LNHDA, CDR2 SQIVND (reference sequence). Trimming took 3 bases from V and 0 from J, leaving 13 bases between them. This CDR3 has 16 residues. The CDR3 region is CASSIGRIQSTDTQYF. The CDR3 DNA sequence: TGTGCCAGTAGTATTGGGCGGATACAGAGCACAGATACGCAGTATTTT.

The J gene is TRBJ1-4, the V gene TRBV5-1; D call uncertain. This CDR3 spans 13 amino acids. V gave up 4 bases and J gave up 7 bases, with 11 bases separating them. The germline V gene has CDR1 SGHRS and CDR2 YFSETQ. The CDR3 here is CASSIRGGEKLFF. The DNA of the CDR3 is TGCGCCAGCAGCATCCGGGGAGGTGAAAAACTGTTTTTT.

This clone was counted a few times. V is TRBV19 and J is TRBJ1-6; 9 bases agree with TRBD1. The CDR3 extends over 16 amino acids. The germline V gene has CDR1 LNHDA and CDR2 SQIVND (reference sequence). V dropped 6 bases and J dropped 7; count of bases not matched to a gene: 10. CDR3 loop: CASRRQGQGRNSPLHF. Written as DNA, the CDR3 is TGTGCCAGTAGGAGACAGGGACAGGGCAGGAATTCACCCCTCCACTTT. Variable domain in full (rest from reference TRBV19 and TRBJ1-6): DGGITQSPKYLFRKEGQNVTLSCEQNLNHDAMYWYRQDPGQGLRLIYYSQIVNDFQKGDIAEGYSVSREKKESFPLTVTSAQKNPTAFYLCASRRQGQGRNSPLHFGNGTRLTVT.

This clone was found a few times. The chain is built from TRBV19 and TRBJ2-7, with D possibly being TRBD1 (7 bases). Trimming shortened V by 3 bases and J by 3 bases, and 12 bases separated the two germline ends. Germline V gives CDR1 LNHDA, CDR2 SQIVND (reference sequence). This CDR3 contains 14 residues. The CDR3 here is CASSMGQGGYEQYF. CDR3 sequence (DNA): TGTGCCAGTAGTATGGGTCAGGGGGGCTACGAGCAGTACTTC.

The chain uses TRBV20-1 and TRBJ2-7; unclear D gene. CDR3 size: 10 residues. Trimming removed 0 bases from V and 7 bases from J, with 4 bases in between. The V gene's germline CDR1 is DFQATT and CDR2 SNEGSKA (reference sequence). The CDR3 is CSAREEEQYF. The CDR3 DNA sequence: TGCAGTGCTAGAGAGGAGGAGCAGTACTTC.

The chain carries TRBV6-6 and TRBJ2-1; 9 positions agree with TRBD1. Germline trimming cut 6 bases from V and 3 bases from J; bases unmatched to any gene: 6. The CDR3 spans 15 residues. Germline CDR1 and CDR2: MNHNY and SVGAGI (reference sequence). The CDR3 reads CASSNRQGDYNEQFF. The DNA for the CDR3 is TGTGCCAGCAGCAACAGACAGGGGGACTACAATGAGCAGTTCTTC.

The chain carries TRBV7-9 and TRBJ2-3; D remains ambiguous. The CDR3 sequence is 13 residues long. V lost 5 bases and J lost 1, with 7 bases in between. CDR1 SEHNR and CDR2 FQNEAQ come from the germline V gene (reference sequence). The CDR3 DNA reads TGTGCCAGCAGCCCCGAGGGCACAGATACGCAGTATTTT. Encoded protein: CASSPEGTDTQYF.

The chain carries TRBV2 and TRBJ2-2; TRBD2 matches at 7 bases. V shed 6 bases, J shed 0 bases, and the junction held 4 bases outside the gene matches. From germline, CDR1 is SNHLY and CDR2 FYNNEI. The CDR3 has 15 residues. The CDR3 DNA is TGTGCCAGCAGCCTGACTAGCCCGAACACCGGGGAGCTGTTTTTT. Protein product: CASSLTSPNTGELFF.

The chain carries TRBV15 and TRBJ2-1; 7 nucleotides match TRBD2. V shed 0 bases, J shed 0 bases, and the junction held 5 bases outside the gene matches. Germline V lookup: CDR1 LNHNV, CDR2 YYDKDF (reference sequence). CDR3 length: 17 residues. CDR3 sequence: CATSRDLAASSYNEQFF. Written as DNA, the CDR3 is TGTGCCACCAGCAGAGATCTAGCGGCGAGCTCCTACAATGAGCAGTTCTTC.

The rearrangement uses TRBV19 and TRBJ2-6; D gene unclear. Trimming shortened V by 5 bases and J by 4 bases, and 9 bases separated the two germline ends. This CDR3 region has 14 residues. CDR1 LNHDA and CDR2 SQIVND come from the germline V gene (reference sequence). CDR3 protein: CASSPGWGANVLTF. The DNA of the CDR3 is TGTGCCAGTAGTCCTGGGTGGGGGGCCAACGTCCTGACTTTC.